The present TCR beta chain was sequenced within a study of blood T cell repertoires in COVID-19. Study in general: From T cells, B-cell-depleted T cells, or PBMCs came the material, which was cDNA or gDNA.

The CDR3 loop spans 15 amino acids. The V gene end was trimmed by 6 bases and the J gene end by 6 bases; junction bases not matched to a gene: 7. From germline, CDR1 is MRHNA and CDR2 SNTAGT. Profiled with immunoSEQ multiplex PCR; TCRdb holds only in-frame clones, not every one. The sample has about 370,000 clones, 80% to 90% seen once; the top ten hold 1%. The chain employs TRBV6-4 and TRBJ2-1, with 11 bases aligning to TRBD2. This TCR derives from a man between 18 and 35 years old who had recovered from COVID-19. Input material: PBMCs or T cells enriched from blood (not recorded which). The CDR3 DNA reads TGTGCCAGCAGACTAGCGGGAGAAGTTGCCAATGAGCAGTTCTTC. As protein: CASRLAGEVANEQFF.